This TCR beta chain was identified during a study of T cell repertoires in cytomegalovirus infection. Turning to the study itself: CMV epitopes that were recently identified and HLA-C-restricted were used alongside well-studied HLA-B-restricted ones. Through public TCR beta signatures, both CMV infection and matching HLA type were indicated.

There are 17 residues in the CDR3. V was trimmed by 5 bases and J by 0 bases, leaving 14 bases between them. Germline values: CDR1 MNHNS, CDR2 SASEGT. Comments on this clonotype: Antigen: not known.

TCRdb reanalysed the reads using MiXCR and keeps one entry per CDR3 protein. The profile covers over 250,000 distinct CDR3 sequences, with less than 25% appearing a single time and roughly 19% taken by the ten largest. The study, taken as a whole, reports: The cumulative frequency of public TCR beta families distinguished individuals who carried CMV together with the relevant HLA. Dominant in the ex vivo response were TCR beta clonotypes restricted by HLA-C and specific for CMV.

This material consisted of cultured PBMCs, taken from culture after CMV antigen stimulation. The receptor's source is a human donor in good health (CMV status not recorded). Some clones in this sample may be carry-over from other donors' samples. This chain connects TRBV6-1 to TRBJ2-6, with D possibly being TRBD1 or TRBD2 (5 bases each). CDR3 in amino acids: CASSSGLLVSGANVLTF. DNA of the CDR3: TGTGCCAGCAGTTCGGGGCTTTTAGTCTCTGGGGCCAACGTCCTGACTTTC.